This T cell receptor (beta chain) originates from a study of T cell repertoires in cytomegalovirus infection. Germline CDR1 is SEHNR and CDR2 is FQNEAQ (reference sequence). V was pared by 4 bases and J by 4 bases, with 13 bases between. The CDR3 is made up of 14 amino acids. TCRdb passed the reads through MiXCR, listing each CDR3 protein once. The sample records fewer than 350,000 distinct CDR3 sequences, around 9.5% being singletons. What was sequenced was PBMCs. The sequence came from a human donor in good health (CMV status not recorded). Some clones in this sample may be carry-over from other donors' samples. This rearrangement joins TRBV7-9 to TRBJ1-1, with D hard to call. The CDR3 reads CASSSPGARTEAFF. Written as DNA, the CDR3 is TGTGCCAGCAGCTCCCCGGGCGCCCGCACTGAAGCTTTCTTT. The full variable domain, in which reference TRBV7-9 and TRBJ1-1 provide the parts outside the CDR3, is DTGVSQNPRHKITKRGQNVTFRCDPISEHNRLYWYRQTLGQGPEFLTYFQNEAQLEKSRLLSDRFSAERPKGSFSTLEIQRTEQGDSAMYLCASSSPGARTEAFFGQGTRLTVV.